This TCR beta chain emerged from a study of T cell responses to AZD1222 COVID-19 vaccine. Overall study context: Second doses at about 4 or about 12 weeks were pooled.

The study's findings and limits: Most donors were white British and more were female, and clonal diversity was possibly underestimated. Spike-wide coverage was observed for vaccine-associated CD4 TCRs, with dominant responses at 160-218 and 743-854. Spike-specific TCR breadth and depth went up after people got two AZD1222 doses.

Profiled with immunoSEQ multiplex PCR; TCRdb holds only in-frame clones, not every one. The sample shows around 100,000 clones, 88% of them seen only once. About this clone itself: The antigen is undetermined.

The length of the CDR3 is 14 residues. In germline, CDR1 is GTSNPN, CDR2 SVGIG (reference sequence). V was pared by 3 bases and J by 2 bases, with 11 bases between. The chain uses TRBV30 and TRBJ1-3; TRBD1 is a possible D gene (6 bases). This receptor was identified in an adult in good health. Specimen: peripheral blood, collected on day 0 of AZD1222 vaccination. CDR3 sequence reads: CAWRETGAGNTIYF. In DNA, the CDR3 is TGTGCCTGGAGGGAGACAGGAGCTGGAAACACCATATATTTT.